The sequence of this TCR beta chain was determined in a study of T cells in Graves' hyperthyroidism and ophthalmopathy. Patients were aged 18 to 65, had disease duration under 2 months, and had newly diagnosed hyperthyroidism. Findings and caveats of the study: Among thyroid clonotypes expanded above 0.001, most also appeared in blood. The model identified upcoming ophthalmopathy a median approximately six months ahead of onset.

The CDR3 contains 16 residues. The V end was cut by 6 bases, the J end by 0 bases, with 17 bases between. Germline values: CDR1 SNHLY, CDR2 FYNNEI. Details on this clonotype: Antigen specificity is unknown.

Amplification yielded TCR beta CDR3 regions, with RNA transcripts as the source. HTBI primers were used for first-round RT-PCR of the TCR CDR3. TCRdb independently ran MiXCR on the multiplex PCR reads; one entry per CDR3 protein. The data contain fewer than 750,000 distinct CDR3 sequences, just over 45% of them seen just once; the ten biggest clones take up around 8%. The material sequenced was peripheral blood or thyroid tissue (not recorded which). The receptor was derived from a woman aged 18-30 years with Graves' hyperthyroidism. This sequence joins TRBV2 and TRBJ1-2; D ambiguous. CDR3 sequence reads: CASSLHLTGTNYGYTF. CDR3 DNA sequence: TGTGCCAGCAGCCTCCACTTGACGGGGACTAACTATGGCTACACCTTC.